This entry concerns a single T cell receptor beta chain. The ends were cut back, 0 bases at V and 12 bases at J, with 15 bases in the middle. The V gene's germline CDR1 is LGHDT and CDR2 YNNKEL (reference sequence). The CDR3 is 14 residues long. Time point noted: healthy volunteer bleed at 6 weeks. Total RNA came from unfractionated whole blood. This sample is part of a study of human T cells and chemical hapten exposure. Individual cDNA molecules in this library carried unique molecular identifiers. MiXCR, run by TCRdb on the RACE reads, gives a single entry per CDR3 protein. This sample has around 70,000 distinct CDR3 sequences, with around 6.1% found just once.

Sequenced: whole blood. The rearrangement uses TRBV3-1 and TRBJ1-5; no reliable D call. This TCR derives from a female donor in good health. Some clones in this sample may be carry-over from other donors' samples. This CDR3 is CASSQDLGAEGQHF. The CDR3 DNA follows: TGTGCCAGCAGCCAAGACCTGGGAGCGGAGGGCCAGCATTTT.